The sample holds a few counts of the clone carrying this TCR beta chain. Its antigen is unknown. This sample was taken from a study of T cells after yellow fever vaccination. General observations from the study: The presence of abundant clonotypes contaminating from the bulk population was possible in FACS-sorted repertoires.

One entry per CDR3 protein results from TCRdb running MiXCR on the 5' RACE reads. The sample holds roughly 340,000 distinct CDR3 sequences, 8.7% seen once. The CDR3 has 14 amino acids. Germline V gene data show CDR1 as LNHDA and CDR2 as SQIVND (reference sequence). V shed 10 bases and J shed 1 base, with 16 bases lying between them. Sample: PBMCs, taken on the day of the first yellow fever vaccination. The TCR was taken from a man between 18 and 29 years old who received the YFV17D yellow fever vaccine. The V call is TRBV19, the J call TRBJ1-1; D is unclear. The CDR3 loop is CATTPPRGNTEAFF. The CDR3 region has the DNA TGTGCCACAACCCCCCCCCGAGGGAACACTGAAGCTTTCTTT. Full variable domain (missing parts from reference TRBV19 and TRBJ1-1): DGGITQSPKYLFRKEGQNVTLSCEQNLNHDAMYWYRQDPGQGLRLIYYSQIVNDFQKGDIAEGYSVSREKKESFPLTVTSAQKNPTAFYLCATTPPRGNTEAFFGQGTRLTVV.